Below, 23 T cell receptor beta chains from the same sample are listed, as sequenced in a study of T cell responses to AZD1222 COVID-19 vaccine. Using immunoSEQ multiplex PCR, the repertoire was profiled, and TCRdb retains in-frame clones only, with some absent. This sample yields tens of thousands of clones, of which 79% are seen a single time; around 20% belongs to the top ten. The sample consisted of peripheral blood, taken on day 0 of MenACWY control vaccination. The receptor set was obtained from an adult in good health.

The CDR3 sequence: CASSPLMGRSSYEQYF. The CDR3 nucleotides read TGTGCCAGCAGCCCCCTGATGGGACGGAGCTCCTACGAGCAGTACTTC. The chain recombines TRBV28 with TRBJ2-7, with D tentatively TRBD1 or TRBD2 (5 bases each). V lost 6 bases to trimming and J lost 0 bases, with 18 bases between them. The CDR3 is 16 amino acids. The germline gives CDR1 MDHEN, CDR2 SYDVKM.

Turning to this clone: A junction boundary mismatches the germline segment, possibly from a read error. The chain is built from TRBV28 and TRBJ1-2; TRBD1 matches 9 bases. The CDR3 covers 13 residues. Germline loops: CDR1 MDHEN, CDR2 SYDVKM. The CDR3 coding sequence is TGTGCCAGCAGTTCCTTACAGGGGGCGCTGGGGGTCTTC. Encoded protein: CASSSLQGALGVF.

The chain couples TRBV10-3 to TRBJ1-2; TRBD1 might be the D (5 bases). Germline CDR1 is ENHRY and CDR2 is SYGVKD. The CDR3 is 12 residues long. Trimming cost V 5 bases and J 6 bases, with 10 bases left between them. CDR3 nucleotide sequence: TGTGCCATCAGTCAGGGTTCTGATGGCTACACCTTC. This sequence encodes CAISQGSDGYTF.

This chain uses TRBV10-3 with TRBJ1-6; 8 bases align to TRBD1. Germline CDR1 ENHRY, CDR2 SYGVKD. V trimming: 0 bases; J trimming: 8 bases; junction bases outside the gene matches: 9. The CDR3 totals 17 residues. As DNA, the CDR3 is TGTGCCATCAGTGAGTCGCTTCAGGGGGCTTTCGATTCACCCCTCCACTTT. Translating gives CAISESLQGAFDSPLHF.

The V gene is TRBV4-1, the J gene TRBJ1-5; TRBD1 might be the D (5 bases). This CDR3 comprises 17 residues. V shed 0 bases and J shed 4 bases, with 16 bases lying between them. Germline-derived CDR1 and CDR2 are MGHRA and YSYEKL. The CDR3, as DNA: TGCGCCAGCAGCCAAGATGCTCCAGGGAGAGGGAATCAGCCCCAGCATTTT. Its protein product is CASSQDAPGRGNQPQHF.

The chain carries TRBV5-1 and TRBJ2-7; 8 nucleotides line up with TRBD1. CDR1 is SGHRS and CDR2 is YFSETQ in the germline V gene. The CDR3 extends over 14 amino acids. The junction had 9 bases not matched to a gene; V was cut back by 4 bases and J by 6 bases. The CDR3 here is CASSPGQGLFEQYF. CDR3 DNA sequence: TGCGCCAGCAGCCCTGGACAGGGCTTATTCGAGCAGTACTTC.

This chain joins TRBV6-5 and TRBJ1-1, with 10 bases identical to TRBD1. The CDR3 consists of 13 residues. The germline V gene encodes CDR1 MNHEY and CDR2 SVGAGI. V dropped 5 bases and J dropped 5; count of bases not matched to a gene: 2. DNA for the CDR3: TGTGCCAGCAGTAGGACAGGGGGGACTGAAGCTTTCTTT. Residues: CASSRTGGTEAFF.

The rearrangement links TRBV5-1 to TRBJ1-2; TRBD1 agrees at 9 bases. J was trimmed by 2 bases and V by 0 bases; bases with no gene match: 5. CDR3 size: 16 residues. CDR1 is SGHRS, CDR2 YFSETQ, per germline. The CDR3 nucleotides read TGCGCCAGCAGCTTGGGGGACAGGGTACTCAACTATGGCTACACCTTC. Translation gives CASSLGDRVLNYGYTF.

The genes are TRBV27 and TRBJ2-7, with 15 bases fitting TRBD2. Germline lookup yields CDR1 MNHEY and CDR2 SMNVEV (reference sequence). J gave up 1 base and V 4 bases, and 8 bases lay outside the gene matches. The CDR3 totals 18 residues. The CDR3, as DNA: TGTGCCAGCAGTTCCACCAGGACTAGCGGGAGGGAATCCTACGAGCAGTACTTC. As protein: CASSSTRTSGRESYEQYF.

The chain combines TRBV28 with TRBJ1-3; the D is unclear. From germline, CDR1 is MDHEN and CDR2 SYDVKM. V lost 3 bases, J lost 7 bases, and 13 bases lay in between. CDR3 length equals 14 residues. DNA for the CDR3: TGTGCCAGCAGTTTTTCGCAGTTTGGCAACACCATATATTTT. Amino acid sequence: CASSFSQFGNTIYF. Drawing the rest from reference TRBV28 and TRBJ1-3, the complete variable domain is DVKVTQSSRYLVKRTGEKVFLECVQDMDHENMFWYRQDPGLGLRLIYFSYDVKMKEKGDIPEGYSVSREKKERFSLILESASTNQTSMYLCASSFSQFGNTIYFGEGSWLTVV.

This chain joins TRBV9 and TRBJ2-2, with TRBD1 matching over 7 bases. The J segment lost 0 bases and the V segment lost 3 bases, leaving 8 bases of the junction unmatched. The V gene's germline CDR1 is SGDLS and CDR2 YYNGEE. The CDR3 contains 17 residues. Written as DNA, the CDR3 is TGTGCCAGCAGCGCCTCTGGGACAGACCCGAACACCGGGGAGCTGTTTTTT. As protein: CASSASGTDPNTGELFF. Supplemented by reference TRBV9 and TRBJ2-2, the full variable domain reads DSGVTQTPKHLITATGQRVTLRCSPRSGDLSVYWYQQSLDQGLQFLIQYYNGEERAKGNILERFSAQQFPDLHSELNLSSLELGDSALYFCASSASGTDPNTGELFFGEGSRLTVL.

This chain links TRBV6-5 with TRBJ1-1; 9 bases are a match to TRBD1. Trimming took 6 bases from V and 5 from J; bases not matched to a gene: 7. The CDR3 covers 14 residues. Germline V gene lookup returns CDR1 MNHEY and CDR2 SVGAGI. Written as DNA, the CDR3 is TGTGCCAGCAGGAGGACAGGGGCTAATACTGAAGCTTTCTTT. Protein: CASRRTGANTEAFF.

This chain connects TRBV30 to TRBJ1-1; D may be TRBD1 (6 bases). CDR1 is GTSNPN, CDR2 SVGIG, per germline (reference sequence). CDR3 length: 14 residues. Trimming shortened V by 0 bases and J by 5 bases, and 13 bases separated the two germline ends. The CDR3 reads CAWSVMGRGTEAFF. The CDR3 DNA follows: TGTGCCTGGAGTGTTATGGGGAGGGGGACTGAAGCTTTCTTT. The whole variable domain, filled in from reference TRBV30 and TRBJ1-1, reads SQTIHQWPATLVQPVGSPLSLECTVEGTSNPNLYWYRQAAGRGLQLLFYSVGIGQISSEVPQNLSASRPQDRQFILSSKKLLLSDSGFYLCAWSVMGRGTEAFFGQGTRLTVV.

This chain connects TRBV7-8 to TRBJ2-5; TRBD2 might be the D (5 bases). The CDR3 sequence is 11 residues long. V was cut by 5 bases and J by 13 bases, with 14 bases left in between. Per germline, CDR1 SGHVS and CDR2 FQNEAQ. The DNA of the CDR3 is TGTGCCAGCAGCCGCGAGGGCCACACGTACTTC. Its translation is CASSREGHTYF. Supplemented by reference TRBV7-8 and TRBJ2-5, the full variable domain reads GAGVSQSPRYKVAKRGQDVALRCDPISGHVSLFWYQQALGQGPEFLTYFQNEAQLDKSGLPSDRFFAERPEGSVSTLKIQRTQQEDSAVYLCASSREGHTYFGPGTRLLVL.

The V call is TRBV5-1, the J call TRBJ1-2; 7 bases are shared with TRBD1. Germline values: CDR1 SGHRS, CDR2 YFSETQ. The CDR3 is 15 amino acids. V gave up 4 bases and J gave up 3 bases; unmatched junction bases: 9. The CDR3 sequence: CASSPQGGSDYGYTF. The CDR3 DNA sequence: TGCGCCAGCAGCCCTCAGGGGGGTTCGGACTATGGCTACACCTTC.

The chain links TRBV6-4 to TRBJ1-3, with a weak D call TRBD1 (5 bases). The CDR3 spans 14 residues. Germline V gene sequence: CDR1 MRHNA, CDR2 SNTAGT. V dropped 9 bases and J dropped 0 bases, with 12 bases sitting between them. The DNA for the CDR3 is TGTGCCAGTGAACAGGTCGACTCTGGAAACACCATATATTTT. Translation gives CASEQVDSGNTIYF.

The V gene is TRBV2, the J gene TRBJ2-3, with 8 positions matching TRBD2. The CDR3 is 14 amino acids. The germline V gene encodes CDR1 SNHLY and CDR2 FYNNEI. Trimming cost V 7 bases and J 2 bases; bases outside gene matches: 5. In DNA, the CDR3 is TGTGCCAGCAAGCGGGGGCACCTCACAGATACGCAGTATTTT. Protein product: CASKRGHLTDTQYF.

The chain is built from TRBV6-5 and TRBJ2-3; D unclear. The CDR3 sequence is 14 residues long. V was cut by 5 bases and J by 0 bases, with 9 bases left in between. Germline V gene data show CDR1 as MNHEY and CDR2 as SVGAGI. In DNA form, the CDR3 reads TGTGCCAGCAGTCCATTCTATAGCACAGATACGCAGTATTTT. This sequence encodes CASSPFYSTDTQYF.

V is TRBV6-5 and J is TRBJ2-1; 11 bases fit TRBD2. There are 15 residues in the CDR3. V shed 6 bases and J 6 bases; nucleotides not matched to a gene: 7. Germline CDR1 reads MNHEY; CDR2 reads SVGAGI. Here the CDR3 DNA reads TGTGCCAGCAGGAAAATAGCGGGGGGGCTCAATGAGCAGTTCTTC. Encoded protein: CASRKIAGGLNEQFF.

This clone was observed a few times. V usage is TRBV4-1 and J usage is TRBJ1-5; D not certain. V lost 4 bases and J lost 0, with 10 bases in between. Germline V lookup: CDR1 MGHRA, CDR2 YSYEKL. The CDR3 runs to 15 residues. The CDR3 sequence: CASSPSRFSNQPQHF. The CDR3 DNA is TGCGCCAGCAGCCCCTCGCGGTTTAGCAATCAGCCCCAGCATTTT.

This rearrangement joins TRBV7-2 to TRBJ1-6; 7 nucleotides match TRBD1. Germline V gene sequence: CDR1 SGHTA, CDR2 FQGNSA. The CDR3 is 15 residues long. Trimming at V came to 1 base and at J to 10 bases, leaving 7 bases not matched to a gene. This chain's CDR3 is CASSLGAQGVSPLHF. CDR3 in DNA: TGTGCCAGCAGCTTAGGCGCCCAGGGGGTGTCACCCCTCCACTTT.

J is TRBJ1-4 and V is TRBV4-1; D is uncertain. The germline V gene has CDR1 MGHRA and CDR2 YSYEKL. V lost 4 bases and J lost 10, with 19 bases in between. The CDR3 consists of 15 residues. CDR3 protein: CASSRATSQAGKLFF. The CDR3 bases are TGCGCCAGCAGCCGAGCTACCTCCCAGGCGGGAAAACTGTTTTTT.

This clone was recorded only once. The chain uses TRBV5-6 and TRBJ1-6; D uncertain. Trimming removed 4 bases at V and 6 bases at J, with 11 bases between. The germline V gene encodes CDR1 SGHDT and CDR2 YYEEEE. The CDR3 spans 14 residues. The CDR3 nucleotides read TGTGCCAGCAGCCTCGGATCGAGTAATTCACCCCTCCACTTT. Encoded protein: CASSLGSSNSPLHF. Together with reference TRBV5-6 and TRBJ1-6, the CDR3 gives the full variable domain: DAGVTQSPTHLIKTRGQQVTLRCSPKSGHDTVSWYQQALGQGPQFIFQYYEEEERQRGNFPDRFSGHQFPNYSSELNVNALLLGDSALYLCASSLGSSNSPLHFGNGTRLTVT.